This T cell receptor (beta chain) was observed in a study of cytotoxic CD8 clonotypes in ibrutinib-treated CLL (dated by TCRdb to the early 2020s). Context from the whole study: The cohort was composed of 11 relapsed/refractory and approximately 14 treatment-naive patients; IGHV unmutated status was identified in about 17 patients. Longitudinal samples were obtainable from 26 of the 86 participants in the trial. An average of 255,043 productive templates and 94,082 productive rearrangements was obtained per sample. Cryopreserved peripheral blood mononuclear cells were collected before treatment, at response, and at either disease progression or sustained remission. The response samples were drawn at a median of roughly eleven months into treatment, with a range of roughly 6 to 36 months. Patients were still on ibrutinib when every remission and progressive disease sample was collected. Responses were partial in 24 patients and complete in 2; after median around 68 months follow-up, roughly 15 stayed in remission and some twelve progressed.

Inclusive of the bounding cysteine and phenylalanine, the CDR3 is 16 residues long. Only CDR3 DNA remains: 48 bases, in frame from the first base. Relative to germline, V is missing 5 bases and J is missing 6 bases, with 13 bases of the junction outside any gene match. Sequences SGHDN (CDR1) and FVKESK (CDR2) are obtained from the germline V gene. The investigation overall reported the following: Clonality rose at ibrutinib response, remained stable during sustained remission, and dropped back toward baseline at progression. Baseline clonality was found to be higher than that of age-matched healthy donors and was strongly correlated with circulating CD8+ T-cell counts. Sampling times were not matched between patients in sustained remission and patients whose disease was progressing, and lymph node repertoires were not examined. Public clonotypes were rare and either shrank or stayed stable during treatment, and the rise in clonality at ibrutinib response reflected expansion of private clonotypes.

This clone was recorded once. The antigen this receptor binds is unknown. Base qualities are missing; no much larger clone stands one base away. The sample's time point, from its label and the paper: progressive disease on ibrutinib. For TCR beta library preparation, approximately 2 micrograms of genomic DNA was extracted from cryopreserved PBMCs. Longitudinal blood samples from CLL patients on ibrutinib monotherapy underwent high-throughput TCR beta sequencing. The patients were enrolled in a single-center, open-label phase 2 trial of ibrutinib monotherapy. The goal of deep resolution MiSeq sequencing was a depth between 1 in 1 million and 1 in 200,000 T cells, and coverage averaged 10x per clonotype. The immunoSEQ hsTCRB Kit was used to generate TCR beta libraries. On the study's bioinformatics: Data were analyzed with ImmunoSEQ Data Assistant and ImmunoSEQ Analyzer, with V, D and J genes assigned per IMGT definitions. Clonality was computed as one minus normalized Shannon entropy of productive rearrangement frequencies, ranging from 0 to 1. Only overrepresented clonotypes making up at least 0.05% of the repertoire of each patient were included in the public clonotype analysis. Repertoires from around 13 age-matched healthy donors in immuneACCESS were used as clonality controls. Not all clones reach the TCRdb copy of this immuneACCESS table, which keeps in-frame sequences only. Checked studies attribute under half of the gap to unresolved V genes and leave the rest unexplained. V, J and clone size are taken as reported in that table, and D and trimming were inferred from the DNA itself. Here the sample has 150,000 or so clones; about 88% occur a single time. Together, the top ten hold approximately 2.9% of the sample.

The input for sequencing was PBMCs, taken at disease progression, from a patient treated with ibrutinib. The chain is encoded by TRBV14 joined to TRBJ2-1; 7 central bases correspond to TRBD1. This receptor was obtained from a human donor with chronic lymphocytic leukemia. CDR3 loop: CASSSAPKSGGNEQFF. Read as DNA, the sequence is TGTGCCAGCAGCTCAGCACCAAAATCAGGGGGCAATGAGCAGTTCTTC.